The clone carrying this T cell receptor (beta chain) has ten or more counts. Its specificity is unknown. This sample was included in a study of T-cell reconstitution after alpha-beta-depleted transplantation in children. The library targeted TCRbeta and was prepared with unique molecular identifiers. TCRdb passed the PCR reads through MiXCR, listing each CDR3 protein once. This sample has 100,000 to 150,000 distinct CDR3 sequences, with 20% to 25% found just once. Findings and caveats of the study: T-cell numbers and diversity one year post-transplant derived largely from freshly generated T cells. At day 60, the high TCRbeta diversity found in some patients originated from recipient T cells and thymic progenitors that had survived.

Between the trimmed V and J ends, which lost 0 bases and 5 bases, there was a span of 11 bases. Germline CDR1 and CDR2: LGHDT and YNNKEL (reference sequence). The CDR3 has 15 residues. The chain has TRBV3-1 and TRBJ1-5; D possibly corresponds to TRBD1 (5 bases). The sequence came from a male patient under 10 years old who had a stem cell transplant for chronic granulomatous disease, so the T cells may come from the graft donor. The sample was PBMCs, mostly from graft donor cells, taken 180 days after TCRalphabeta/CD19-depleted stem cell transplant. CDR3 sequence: CASSQDGHDYQPQHF. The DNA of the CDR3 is TGTGCCAGCAGCCAAGATGGACACGACTATCAGCCCCAGCATTTT.